This T cell receptor beta chain emerged from a study of blood T cell repertoires in COVID-19. Whole-study context: PBMCs, B-cell-depleted T cells, or T cells were the source of the cDNA or gDNA that made up the material.

Only in-frame clones appear in the TCRdb table, and some are missing; sequencing was by immunoSEQ multiplex PCR. The table has 95,000 to 100,000 clones, roughly 92% seen once. In germline, CDR1 is SGHAT, CDR2 FQNNGV. This CDR3 has 12 residues. V was trimmed by 5 bases and J by 12 bases, leaving 14 bases between them. This sequence originates from a man aged 50 to 59 with active COVID-19. The chain is built from TRBV11-2 and TRBJ2-4; possibly TRBD1 for D (6 bases). Sequencing was performed on peripheral blood. CDR3: CASSRSSDSQYF. DNA for the CDR3: TGTGCCAGCAGCCGATCGTCGGACAGTCAGTACTTC.